This T cell receptor (beta chain) was identified in a study of blood T cell repertoires in COVID-19. Across the study: From T cells, B-cell-depleted T cells, or PBMCs came the material, which was cDNA or gDNA.

This CDR3 is built from 14 residues. J gave up 12 bases and V 7 bases, and 10 bases lay outside the gene matches. The germline gives CDR1 WNHNN, CDR2 SYGVQD (reference sequence). Sequencing was performed with immunoSEQ multiplex PCR; in TCRdb, only in-frame clones are kept and a portion is missing. The data hold some 370,000 clones, with around 89% observed a single time. Specimen: peripheral blood. This receptor was taken from a man aged 18 to 30 with active or convalescent COVID-19. The J gene is TRBJ2-1, the V gene TRBV10-1; 12 nucleotides match TRBD2. The CDR3 DNA follows: TGCGCCAGCACCCCACGGACTAGCGGGACGCGGCAGTTCTTC. Protein product: CASTPRTSGTRQFF.